One sample yielded the 7 T cell receptor beta chains listed below, sequenced in a study of radiation and T cells in renal cell carcinoma. The time point here: blood 2 weeks post-SBRT. Treatment described: 15 Gy SBRT to primary tumor, nephrectomy 4 weeks later. Only in-frame clones appear in the TCRdb table, and some are missing; sequencing was by immunoSEQ multiplex PCR. The repertoire consists of some 120,000 clones, with 81% occurring once and the leading ten covering roughly 5%. The specimen comprised blood, sampled from a patient whose treatment included radiotherapy and nephrectomy. The receptors here all came from a man aged 50 or older with renal cell carcinoma.

V gene TRBV11-2 combines with J gene TRBJ2-6; D is perhaps TRBD1 (6 bases). There are 19 residues in the CDR3. The V gene lost 1 base and the J gene lost 4 bases, with 20 bases spanning the gap. Germline CDR1 is SGHAT and CDR2 is FQNNGV. The CDR3 protein is CASSLAGVGLSGGANVLTF. CDR3 DNA sequence: TGTGCCAGCAGCTTAGCAGGGGTAGGATTATCGGGAGGGGCCAACGTCCTGACTTTC.

The V and J genes are TRBV5-1 and TRBJ1-1; D is perhaps TRBD1 (6 bases). In germline, CDR1 is SGHRS, CDR2 YFSETQ. This CDR3 is 16 amino acids long. V dropped 5 bases and J dropped 0 bases, with 17 bases sitting between them. CDR3 bases: TGCGCCAGCAGGGGATCGGGACAAGTCATGAACACTGAAGCTTTCTTT. Its translation is CASRGSGQVMNTEAFF.

The V and J genes are TRBV28 and TRBJ2-7; tentatively, D is TRBD1 or TRBD2 (5 bases each). There are 12 residues in the CDR3. Looked up from germline, CDR1 is MDHEN and CDR2 is SYDVKM. V lost 6 bases, J lost 6 bases, and 12 bases lay in between. CDR3 region: CASRGVGGEQYF. CDR3 coding DNA: TGTGCCAGCAGGGGGGTTGGGGGCGAGCAGTACTTC.

This clone was seen once. V gene TRBV21-1 combines with J gene TRBJ1-3; no check of the table's D call, TRBD1, against the DNA was made. TRBV21-1 is noted as a pseudogene. The CDR3 totals 17 residues. CDR3 sequence reads: CASSKLLTGDSGNTIYF. CDR3 coding DNA: TGTGCCAGCAGCAAGCTACTAACAGGAGACTCTGGAAACACCATATATTTT.

This clone turned up a few times. This chain links TRBV21-1 with TRBJ2-7. TRBV21-1 is designated a pseudogene. This CDR3 is built from 9 residues. CDR3 coding DNA: TGTGCCAGCAGGGACGAGCAGTACTTC. The encoded protein is CASRDEQYF.

The chain has TRBV29-1 and TRBJ2-2, with D perhaps TRBD1 (6 bases). Germline CDR1 is SQVTM and CDR2 is ANQGSEA. Trimming stripped 2 bases from V and 8 bases from J, with 18 bases between. This CDR3 spans 15 amino acids. The CDR3 is CSVERQGWGFGELFF. The CDR3, as DNA: TGCAGCGTTGAACGCCAGGGGTGGGGGTTTGGGGAGCTGTTTTTT.

This chain uses TRBV2 with TRBJ2-7; a possible D gene is TRBD1 (5 bases). CDR3 length: 13 amino acids. V lost 3 bases and J lost 5, with 11 bases in between. Germline V CDR1 and CDR2: SNHLY, FYNNEI. This chain's CDR3 is CASSEQGSDEQYF. The CDR3 DNA sequence: TGTGCCAGCAGTGAGCAGGGATCGGACGAGCAGTACTTC.